The 20 T cell receptor beta chains presented below share a single source sample, sequenced in a study of human T cells and chemical hapten exposure (dated by TCRdb to the early 2020s). In the paper's terms, the time point label means: pre-sensitization, week 0. The treatment or condition label for this specimen denotes: therapeutic diphenylcyclopropenone sensitization with weekly scalp DPC. The library was produced with RACE. The sequencing machine was a NextSeq 500. The public reads were quality trimmed at Q25 with fastp and then assembled into clones with MiXCR by TCRdb, keeping productive beta chains. Records with the same CDR3 protein are collapsed into one entry carrying the most frequent genes and DNA. Present in this sample are around 120,000 distinct CDR3 sequences, roughly 12% of which were seen just once. 2.8% of the sample belongs to the ten largest clones. The sequencing here drew on whole blood, taken in connection with sensitization to the hapten diphenylcyclopropenone (DPC). These receptors all come from a woman aged 18-35 years with alopecia areata. Some clones in this sample may be carry-over from other donors' samples.

The rearrangement joins TRBV2 to TRBJ2-7, with D possibly being TRBD1 (6 bases). The germline CDR1 and CDR2 sequences are SNHLY and FYNNEI. This CDR3 contains 13 residues. The V and J ends lost 8 bases and 7 bases respectively, with 18 bases between them. The CDR3 nucleotides read TGTGCCAGCCTGTGGGACACCCCGGGAGAGCAGTACTTC. Translated, it gives CASLWDTPGEQYF.

The rearrangement links TRBV6-5 to TRBJ2-5, with 7 bases aligning to TRBD2. Germline lookup yields CDR1 MNHEY and CDR2 SVGAGI. This CDR3 has 15 amino acids. Germline trimming cut 8 bases from V and 7 bases from J; bases unmatched to any gene: 16. In nucleotides, the CDR3 is TGTGCCAGCGCACCACGGACTAGTGGCTGGGCGACCCAGTACTTC. Protein sequence: CASAPRTSGWATQYF.

The CDR3 nucleotides read TGTGCCAGCAGTTTAGAGCGGGGACAGGTCTCCTACGAGCAGTACTTC. Translated, it gives CASSLERGQVSYEQYF. The rearrangement uses TRBV28 and TRBJ2-7, with TRBD1 as a possible D gene (8 bases). V was pared by 2 bases and J by 0 bases, with 14 bases between. The germline gives CDR1 MDHEN, CDR2 SYDVKM. CDR3 length equals 16 residues.

This clonotype was detected a few times. The junction differs from germline at one of its ends, possibly a read error. V is TRBV20-1 and J is TRBJ2-5; possibly TRBD2 for D (5 bases). The CDR3 has 14 residues. Germline assignment: CDR1 DFQATT and CDR2 SNEGSKA (reference sequence). The CDR3 DNA follows: TGCAGCGCTAGCTATCCCGGGATACAAGAGACCCAGTACTTC. Translation: CSASYPGIQETQYF.

This clonotype was seen many times. The gene calls are TRBV7-2 and TRBJ1-1; TRBD1 is a possible D gene (5 bases). The germline V and J ends were trimmed by 1 base and 7 bases, with 10 bases remaining between them. This CDR3 has 13 amino acids. Germline assignment: CDR1 SGHTA and CDR2 FQGNSA. The CDR3 loop reads CASSLGQLYEAFF. CDR3 nucleotide sequence: TGTGCCAGCAGCTTAGGACAGCTATATGAAGCTTTCTTT.

This CDR3 reads CASSWGTADSPLHF. The CDR3, as DNA: TGTGCCAGCAGCTGGGGGACAGCAGATTCACCCCTCCACTTT. The chain recombines TRBV9 with TRBJ1-6; the match to TRBD1 covers 7 bases. Germline CDR1 SGDLS, CDR2 YYNGEE. V was pared by 4 bases and J by 8 bases, with 6 bases of the junction left unmatched. The length of the CDR3 is 14 residues.

This clonotype was seen ten or more times. V and J are TRBV12-3 or TRBV12-4 and TRBJ2-6; perhaps D is TRBD1 or TRBD2 (6 bases each). This CDR3 comprises 17 residues. Trimming pared 3 bases from V and 3 bases from J, leaving 15 bases between. The CDR3 here is CASSLGRGGGGANVLTF. The DNA of the CDR3 is TGTGCCAGCAGTTTGGGCAGGGGAGGCGGTGGGGCCAACGTCCTGACTTTC.

The sample holds a few counts of this clonotype. The chain uses TRBV29-1 and TRBJ2-2; D remains unclear. Germline V gives CDR1 SQVTM, CDR2 ANQGSEA. CDR3 length: 12 amino acids. V lost 4 bases, J lost 1 base, and 4 bases lay in between. The chain's CDR3 is CSVAGNTGELFF. The DNA of the CDR3 is TGCAGCGTTGCCGGGAACACCGGGGAGCTGTTTTTT.

Only a few counts were recorded for this clonotype. This sequence joins TRBV4-1 and TRBJ2-1; 12 positions match TRBD2. The CDR3 totals 17 residues. The germline gives CDR1 MGHRA, CDR2 YSYEKL. V was clipped by 0 bases and J by 5 bases; unmatched bases: 5. This CDR3 is CASSQDELAGGNNEQFF. The CDR3, as DNA: TGCGCCAGCAGCCAAGATGAACTAGCGGGGGGAAACAATGAGCAGTTCTTC.

This sequence joins TRBV4-3 and TRBJ2-4; TRBD2 agrees at 11 bases. V lost 0 bases to trimming and J lost 3 bases; unmatched junction nucleotides: 4. This CDR3 contains 17 residues. Germline lookup yields CDR1 LGHNA and CDR2 YSLEER. The chain's CDR3 is CASSQDTSGGIKNIQYF. The CDR3 DNA reads TGCGCCAGCAGCCAAGATACTAGCGGGGGTATCAAAAACATTCAGTACTTC.

This clonotype was detected a few times. The chain uses TRBV20-1 and TRBJ1-6; D is unresolved. This CDR3 has 14 residues. CDR1 and CDR2 (germline): DFQATT, SNEGSKA (reference sequence). Trimming left V 6 bases short and J 0 bases short, with 9 bases between. The CDR3 loop reads CSALKSSYNSPLHF. The CDR3 DNA reads TGCAGTGCCCTAAAGAGCTCCTATAATTCACCCCTCCACTTT.

This rearrangement joins TRBV28 to TRBJ2-1, with D maybe TRBD2 (7 bases). The CDR3 is 16 residues long. V was pared by 7 bases and J by 2 bases, with 18 bases between. Germline V CDR1 and CDR2: MDHEN, SYDVKM. The CDR3: CASNPLGGATYNEQFF. The CDR3 DNA sequence: TGTGCCAGCAACCCCCTGGGGGGGGCAACCTACAATGAGCAGTTCTTC.

This clonotype has ten or more counts. The chain employs TRBV9 and TRBJ1-2; TRBD1 agrees at 11 bases. With 4 bases clipped from V and 4 bases from J, the junction kept 6 bases outside the gene matches. The germline gives CDR1 SGDLS, CDR2 YYNGEE. CDR3 length: 15 residues. The CDR3 loop is CASSSMGQGGYGYTF. CDR3 nucleotide sequence: TGTGCCAGCAGCTCCATGGGACAGGGGGGCTATGGCTACACCTTC.

The gene calls are TRBV6-2 or TRBV6-3 and TRBJ2-1; 8 bases map to TRBD2. This CDR3 contains 18 residues. V dropped 2 bases and J dropped 5; count of bases not matched to a gene: 14. The V gene's germline CDR1 is MNHEY and CDR2 SVGEGT. DNA for the CDR3: TGTGCCAGCAGTTACCTCTTCTCCCCAACGGGGGGGCACAATGAGCAGTTCTTC. This codes for CASSYLFSPTGGHNEQFF.

The chain employs TRBV7-2 and TRBJ2-5; either TRBD1 or TRBD2 may supply D (6 bases each). CDR3 length equals 15 residues. Germline assignment: CDR1 SGHTA and CDR2 FQGNSA. The V and J ends lost 1 base and 10 bases respectively, with 19 bases between them. The CDR3 is CASSLDRGPTRVQYF. The DNA of the CDR3 is TGTGCCAGCAGCTTAGATCGGGGGCCGACTAGGGTCCAGTACTTC.

V gene TRBV7-9 combines with J gene TRBJ2-7; 9 bases are a match to TRBD1. V shed 4 bases and J 5 bases; nucleotides not matched to a gene: 6. Germline CDR1 and CDR2: SEHNR and FQNEAQ (reference sequence). The CDR3 covers 14 residues. The CDR3 DNA reads as TGTGCCAGCAGCTCGTCCGGGACAGGGAACGAGCAGTACTTC. Translation: CASSSSGTGNEQYF. The full variable domain, rest sourced from reference TRBV7-9 and TRBJ2-7, is DTGVSQNPRHKITKRGQNVTFRCDPISEHNRLYWYRQTLGQGPEFLTYFQNEAQLEKSRLLSDRFSAERPKGSFSTLEIQRTEQGDSAMYLCASSSSGTGNEQYFGPGTRLTVT.

This clonotype appeared a few times. The V call is TRBV7-2, the J call TRBJ2-7; the match to TRBD2 covers 8 bases. The junction had 8 bases not matched to a gene; V was cut back by 5 bases and J by 2 bases. Germline V gene sequence: CDR1 SGHTA, CDR2 FQGNSA. The CDR3 is made up of 15 amino acids. CDR3 coding DNA: TGTGCCAGCAGCACCTCGACTAGCGAAACCTACGAGCAGTACTTC. Protein product: CASSTSTSETYEQYF.

This clonotype showed up many times. V is TRBV6-6 and J is TRBJ1-2; 7 nucleotides agree with TRBD1. Germline V gene data show CDR1 as MNHNY and CDR2 as SVGAGI (reference sequence). The CDR3 consists of 12 residues. Trimming cost V 4 bases and J 8 bases; bases outside gene matches: 4. The CDR3 DNA is TGTGCCAGCAGTTTACAGGGGAACGGCTACACCTTC. Amino acids: CASSLQGNGYTF.

This clonotype has just a few counts. The rearrangement joins TRBV3-1 to TRBJ2-3; D uncertain. Trimming pared 2 bases from V and 0 bases from J, leaving 6 bases between. The CDR3 has 14 amino acids. Germline V gene lookup returns CDR1 LGHDT and CDR2 YNNKEL (reference sequence). CDR3: CASSQWQSTDTQYF. CDR3 DNA: TGTGCCAGCAGCCAATGGCAAAGCACAGATACGCAGTATTTT.

This clonotype was observed a handful of times. The CDR3 is CASSPGTDQETQYF. In nucleotides, the CDR3 is TGTGCCAGCAGCCCCGGGACAGACCAAGAGACCCAGTACTTC. The V gene is TRBV7-3, the J gene TRBJ2-5; 7 positions match TRBD1. V was pared by 5 bases and J by 0 bases, with 3 bases of the junction left unmatched. The V gene's germline CDR1 is SGHTA and CDR2 FQGTGA. This CDR3 is built from 14 residues.